One sample yielded the 9 T cell receptor beta chains listed below, sequenced in a study of T cells in Graves' hyperthyroidism and ophthalmopathy. What was amplified from RNA transcripts were TCR beta CDR3 regions. Primed by the HTBI set, a first-round RT-PCR was run on the TCR CDR3. MiXCR, run by TCRdb on the multiplex PCR reads, gives a single entry per CDR3 protein. The sample lists approximately 620,000 distinct CDR3 sequences, about 15% seen once, with more than 4.5% in the top ten. Sequencing used blood. The receptors originated from a woman under 40 with Graves' hyperthyroidism that later progressed to Graves' ophthalmopathy.

There are many counts of this clonotype. V usage is TRBV27 and J usage is TRBJ1-1; D may be TRBD1 (5 bases). CDR3 size: 14 residues. The V and J ends lost 5 bases and 3 bases respectively, with 13 bases between them. CDR1 is MNHEY and CDR2 is SMNVEV in the germline V gene (reference sequence). CDR3 nucleotides: TGTGCCAGCAGTAATCAATACAGGCACACTGAAGCTTTCTTT. It translates to CASSNQYRHTEAFF.

This clonotype was observed many times. V and J are TRBV28 and TRBJ2-1; D is uncertain. Per germline, CDR1 MDHEN and CDR2 SYDVKM. The CDR3 is 12 residues long. The germline V and J ends were trimmed by 9 bases and 0 bases, with 6 bases remaining between them. CDR3 DNA: TGTGCCAGTCTAGGCTCCTACAATGAGCAGTTCTTC. Encoded protein: CASLGSYNEQFF.

With respect to this clonotype: A much larger clone differs from this one at a single base, so this may be a read error. This chain links TRBV5-1 with TRBJ1-1; D is perhaps TRBD1 (5 bases). CDR3 length equals 15 residues. From germline, CDR1 is SGHRS and CDR2 YFSETQ. The CDR3 sequence is CASSVAGTEHTGAFF. CDR3 coding DNA: TGCGCCAGCAGCGTCGCCGGGACCGAGCACACTGGAGCTTTCTTT.

There are many counts of this clonotype. The chain links TRBV11-2 to TRBJ2-7, with a tentative D call TRBD1 (5 bases). V was trimmed by 1 base and J by 6 bases, leaving 13 bases between them. The CDR3 sequence is 14 residues long. From germline, CDR1 is SGHAT and CDR2 FQNNGV. CDR3: CASSLGQGIGEQYF. Here the CDR3 DNA reads TGTGCCAGCAGCTTAGGCCAGGGTATTGGCGAGCAGTACTTC.

J is TRBJ2-2 and V is TRBV4-2; 10 bases agree with TRBD2. Germline V gene data show CDR1 as LGHNA and CDR2 as YNFKEQ. With V trimmed by 1 base and J by 0 bases, 11 bases remained unmatched. This CDR3 contains 20 residues. CDR3 sequence: CASSQAVGLADSSNTGELFF. In DNA, the CDR3 is TGTGCCAGCAGCCAAGCTGTTGGACTAGCGGACAGTTCGAACACCGGGGAGCTGTTTTTT.

The chain has TRBV6-2 or TRBV6-3 and TRBJ1-2; a possible D gene is TRBD1 (5 bases). The germline V and J ends were trimmed by 0 bases and 4 bases, with 12 bases remaining between them. The CDR3 covers 15 residues. Germline lookup yields CDR1 MNHEY and CDR2 SVGEGT. The CDR3, as DNA: TGTGCCAGCAGTTACTCAACAGGCACCTCCTATGGCTACACCTTC. Protein: CASSYSTGTSYGYTF.

To note about this clonotype: One base away lies a much larger clone, so this may be a sequencing read error. The CDR3 loop reads CSASSQTATIEKLFF. The CDR3 DNA reads TGCAGTGCTAGTTCCCAGACAGCAACTATTGAAAAACTGTTTTTT. The gene calls are TRBV20-1 and TRBJ1-4, with a possible D match to TRBD1 (5 bases). The CDR3 has 15 residues. CDR1 DFQATT and CDR2 SNEGSKA come from the germline V gene (reference sequence).

At least ten counts were recorded for this clonotype. The chain couples TRBV2 to TRBJ2-2, with 7 bases fitting TRBD1. The CDR3 contains 18 residues. From germline, CDR1 is SNHLY and CDR2 FYNNEI. Unmatched junction bases numbered 18, after V lost 8 bases and J lost 3 bases. The CDR3 nucleotides read TGTGCCAGCCACCGCCCATCAGACAGGGTGATGGACACCGGGGAGCTGTTTTTT. Its protein product is CASHRPSDRVMDTGELFF.

This clonotype has at least ten counts. The CDR3 sequence is CASQAGRKDTQYF. The CDR3 region has the DNA TGTGCCAGTCAAGCGGGACGGAAAGATACGCAGTATTTT. The chain links TRBV6-1 to TRBJ2-3; 7 bases agree with TRBD2. The CDR3 runs 13 residues. Germline assignment: CDR1 MNHNS and CDR2 SASEGT. V was pared by 9 bases and J by 5 bases, with 8 bases of the junction left unmatched.